Each of the 19 T cell receptor beta chains below was sequenced from the same sample in a study of control samples from healthy donors and cancer patients. Measured with immunoSEQ multiplex PCR; TCRdb has only the in-frame clones, and not every one. The data show about 90,000 clones, about nine tenths seen once. Sequencing used blood. Every receptor here comes from a woman aged 18-29 years in good health.

This sequence joins TRBV19 and TRBJ1-2; D not resolved. The CDR3 is made up of 13 amino acids. Between the trimmed V and J ends, which lost 1 base and 4 bases, there was a span of 7 bases. Per germline, CDR1 LNHDA and CDR2 SQIVND (reference sequence). This CDR3 reads CASSIGLAYGYTF. In DNA form, the CDR3 reads TGTGCCAGTAGTATAGGGCTTGCCTATGGCTACACCTTC.

The chain carries TRBV5-5 and TRBJ2-3, with 12 nucleotides matching TRBD1. V shed 5 bases and J 7 bases; nucleotides not matched to a gene: 5. This CDR3 has 14 amino acids. Germline CDR1 SGHKS, CDR2 YYEKEE (reference sequence). CDR3 residues: CASRVGQGAYTQYF. The CDR3 nucleotides read TGTGCCAGCAGGGTGGGACAGGGGGCCTATACGCAGTATTTT.

This chain joins TRBV6-1 and TRBJ1-6; D may be TRBD1 (6 bases). The CDR3 has 17 amino acids. V lost 1 base, J lost 7 bases, and 17 bases lay in between. Germline V gene sequence: CDR1 MNHNS, CDR2 SASEGT. CDR3 in amino acids: CASSEGGGPLWNSPLHF. CDR3 nucleotides: TGTGCCAGCAGTGAAGGGGGGGGCCCGTTGTGGAATTCACCCCTCCACTTT.

The chain joins TRBV6-5 to TRBJ1-4, with a tentative D call TRBD1 (5 bases). In germline, CDR1 is MNHEY, CDR2 SVGAGI. This CDR3 has 14 amino acids. Between the trimmed V and J ends, which lost 3 bases and 3 bases, there was a span of 8 bases. The CDR3 nucleotides read TGTGCCAGCAGTTATGGCAGGGCTAATGAAAAACTGTTTTTT. This codes for CASSYGRANEKLFF.

This chain's CDR3 is CASSTPDSLHTYGYTF. The CDR3 coding sequence is TGTGCCAGTAGTACTCCAGACAGTCTGCACACCTATGGCTACACCTTC. The chain uses TRBV19 and TRBJ1-2, with D possibly TRBD1 on 5 matching bases. With 4 bases removed from V and 4 bases from J, the gap between germline ends came to 19 bases. Germline V gene sequence: CDR1 LNHDA, CDR2 SQIVND (reference sequence). The CDR3 has 16 amino acids.

V gene TRBV5-1 combines with J gene TRBJ2-1, with 7 bases aligning to TRBD1. J gave up 0 bases and V 3 bases, and 6 bases lay outside the gene matches. There are 16 residues in the CDR3. The germline gives CDR1 SGHRS, CDR2 YFSETQ. The CDR3 loop reads CASSSLTGSSYNEQFF. CDR3 coding DNA: TGCGCCAGCAGCTCCTTGACAGGGAGCTCCTACAATGAGCAGTTCTTC.

This chain connects TRBV14 to TRBJ1-2, with unresolved D. The germline V and J ends were trimmed by 1 base and 4 bases, with 7 bases remaining between them. Germline-derived CDR1 and CDR2 are SGHDN and FVKESK. The CDR3 covers 13 residues. The CDR3 region is CASSQGYFYGYTF. CDR3 bases: TGTGCCAGCAGCCAAGGATACTTCTATGGCTACACCTTC.

This clone has just a few counts. The gene calls are TRBV15 and TRBJ2-5; D uncertain. Trimming stripped 1 base from V and 4 bases from J, with 4 bases between. This CDR3 region has 12 residues. CDR1 LNHNV and CDR2 YYDKDF come from the germline V gene (reference sequence). DNA for the CDR3: TGTGCCACCAGCAGAGGAAGAGAGACCCAGTACTTC. Its translation is CATSRGRETQYF.

V is TRBV9 and J is TRBJ2-3; D ambiguous. CDR1 is SGDLS, CDR2 YYNGEE, per germline. This CDR3 has 17 residues. V lost 0 bases and J lost 5, with 19 bases in between. The DNA of the CDR3 is TGTGCCAGCAGCGTAGCTCCCAGCCAAGAGTTCAGAGATACGCAGTATTTT. Translated: CASSVAPSQEFRDTQYF.

The V call is TRBV29-1, the J call TRBJ2-7, with a weak D call TRBD1 (5 bases). Germline V gene data show CDR1 as SQVTM and CDR2 as ANQGSEA. With 2 bases removed from V and 0 bases from J, the gap between germline ends came to 11 bases. This CDR3 comprises 14 residues. The CDR3: CSVENTGTSYEQYF. The CDR3 DNA reads TGCAGCGTTGAAAACACAGGAACCTCCTACGAGCAGTACTTC.

V usage is TRBV6-5 and J usage is TRBJ2-1; D unresolved. V was clipped by 2 bases and J by 5 bases, with 10 bases between them. Germline-derived CDR1 and CDR2 are MNHEY and SVGAGI. The CDR3 loop spans 14 amino acids. The CDR3 protein is CASSYEENNNEQFF. Written as DNA, the CDR3 is TGTGCCAGCAGTTACGAGGAAAATAACAATGAGCAGTTCTTC.

The chain joins TRBV4-2 to TRBJ1-1, with TRBD1 as a possible D gene (6 bases). The germline V and J ends were trimmed by 0 bases and 4 bases, with 9 bases remaining between them. The CDR3 contains 14 residues. Looked up from germline, CDR1 is LGHNA and CDR2 is YNFKEQ. CDR3 nucleotides: TGTGCCAGCAGCCAAGAGGGGGGGCCCACTGAAGCTTTCTTT. It yields the protein CASSQEGGPTEAFF.

This chain connects TRBV7-9 to TRBJ1-3; D gene uncertain. Germline V lookup: CDR1 SEHNR, CDR2 FQNEAQ (reference sequence). The V gene lost 2 bases and the J gene lost 1 base, with 9 bases spanning the gap. This CDR3 contains 15 residues. CDR3 amino acids: CASSLQSNSGNTIYF. In nucleotides, the CDR3 is TGTGCCAGCAGCTTACAGTCTAATTCTGGAAACACCATATATTTT.

The chain is built from TRBV12-3 or TRBV12-4 and TRBJ1-2; the D is unclear. The V gene lost 6 bases and the J gene lost 2 bases, with 10 bases spanning the gap. The CDR3 sequence is 13 residues long. The CDR3 loop reads CASSIGLNYGYTF. The CDR3 nucleotides are TGTGCCAGCAGCATCGGTCTAAACTATGGCTACACCTTC.

The V call is TRBV4-1, the J call TRBJ1-2; the D gene is possibly TRBD1 (5 bases). Germline CDR1 reads MGHRA; CDR2 reads YSYEKL. CDR3 size: 15 residues. Between the trimmed V and J ends, which lost 1 base and 3 bases, there was a span of 12 bases. The CDR3 protein is CASSQVGGRDYGYTF. The DNA of the CDR3 is TGCGCCAGCAGCCAAGTTGGGGGAAGGGACTATGGCTACACCTTC.

This rearrangement joins TRBV7-3 to TRBJ1-1; 7 nucleotides agree with TRBD1. The germline CDR1 and CDR2 sequences are SGHTA and FQGTGA. The CDR3 extends over 13 amino acids. V gave up 3 bases and J gave up 6 bases; unmatched junction bases: 4. CDR3 sequence: CASSFNRGAEAFF. The CDR3 nucleotides are TGTGCCAGCAGCTTTAACAGGGGCGCTGAAGCTTTCTTT.

This rearrangement joins TRBV19 to TRBJ1-1, with a weak D call TRBD1 (5 bases). Germline loops: CDR1 LNHDA, CDR2 SQIVND (reference sequence). The length of the CDR3 is 15 residues. Trimming removed 4 bases at V and 1 base at J, with 13 bases between. CDR3 region: CASSSGGARNTEAFF. The CDR3 region has the DNA TGTGCCAGTAGTAGTGGAGGGGCGAGGAACACTGAAGCTTTCTTT. Looking up the rest from reference TRBV19 and TRBJ1-1 gives the full variable domain: DGGITQSPKYLFRKEGQNVTLSCEQNLNHDAMYWYRQDPGQGLRLIYYSQIVNDFQKGDIAEGYSVSREKKESFPLTVTSAQKNPTAFYLCASSSGGARNTEAFFGQGTRLTVV.

The rearrangement uses TRBV15 and TRBJ1-3; D might be TRBD1 (6 bases). The germline gives CDR1 LNHNV, CDR2 YYDKDF (reference sequence). The V gene lost 4 bases and the J gene lost 8 bases, with 12 bases spanning the gap. The CDR3 sequence is 13 residues long. The CDR3 region is CATSIWDTDTIYF. The CDR3 DNA reads TGTGCCACCAGCATTTGGGACACGGACACCATATATTTT.

The rearrangement joins TRBV5-1 to TRBJ2-7; a possible D gene is TRBD1 (6 bases). CDR1 and CDR2 (germline): SGHRS, YFSETQ. The CDR3 length is 15 residues. Trimming cost V 1 base and J 4 bases, with 15 bases left between them. CDR3 in amino acids: CASSLSGGREYEQYF. The CDR3 DNA reads TGCGCCAGCAGCTTGTCTGGGGGCAGGGAGTACGAGCAGTACTTC.